The T cell receptor beta chain described here comes from a study of breast tumors, draining lymph nodes, adjacent tissues. Samples came from axillary lymph nodes draining the breast cancer. This clonotype has only one observation. It may be a read error: a sequence one base away is much more abundant. Looked up from germline, CDR1 is MNHNY and CDR2 is SVGAGI (reference sequence). V lost 9 bases to trimming and J lost 5 bases, with 19 bases between them. This CDR3 has 14 residues. TCRdb re-derived calls from the multiplex PCR reads in MiXCR, one entry per CDR3 protein. The repertoire holds about 110,000 distinct CDR3 sequences, with less than 40% as singletons.

Material for sequencing was axillary lymph node tissue. The gene calls are TRBV6-6 and TRBJ1-2; D is possibly TRBD1 (5 bases). This sequence originates from a female donor with breast cancer. Some clones in this sample may be carry-over from other donors' samples. This CDR3 reads CARTPPGTKYGYTF. The CDR3 DNA reads as TGTGCCAGAACCCCTCCCGGGACCAAGTATGGCTACACCTTC.